A single sample gave rise to the 29 T cell receptor beta chains below, sequenced in a study of neoadjuvant anti-PD-1 for oral cavity cancer. Assay: immunoSEQ multiplex PCR; the TCRdb copy retains only in-frame clones and omits some. This table holds around 31,000 clones, around nine tenths found once. This specimen was PBMCs, taken before nivolumab (anti-PD-1) treatment. All receptors come from a person between 35 and 79 years old with oral cavity squamous cell carcinoma.

In DNA, the CDR3 is TGTGCCAGCAGCGTAGAAGGGGACACTGAAGCTTTCTTT. Translation gives CASSVEGDTEAFF. The chain is built from TRBV9 and TRBJ1-1, with D perhaps matching TRBD1 (5 bases). CDR1 SGDLS and CDR2 YYNGEE come from the germline V gene. This CDR3 is built from 13 residues. V dropped 0 bases and J dropped 3 bases, with 6 bases sitting between them. The whole variable domain, remainder taken from reference TRBV9 and TRBJ1-1, is DSGVTQTPKHLITATGQRVTLRCSPRSGDLSVYWYQQSLDQGLQFLIQYYNGEERAKGNILERFSAQQFPDLHSELNLSSLELGDSALYFCASSVEGDTEAFFGQGTRLTVV.

The chain recombines TRBV9 with TRBJ1-6, with D perhaps matching TRBD1 (5 bases). There are 14 residues in the CDR3. In germline, CDR1 is SGDLS, CDR2 YYNGEE. Trimming took 2 bases from V and 4 from J, leaving 7 bases between them. CDR3 protein: CASSVGLYNSPLHF. The CDR3 region has the DNA TGTGCCAGCAGCGTGGGACTGTATAATTCACCCCTCCACTTT. The full variable domain, rest sourced from reference TRBV9 and TRBJ1-6, is DSGVTQTPKHLITATGQRVTLRCSPRSGDLSVYWYQQSLDQGLQFLIQYYNGEERAKGNILERFSAQQFPDLHSELNLSSLELGDSALYFCASSVGLYNSPLHFGNGTRLTVT.

This clone was detected only a few times. This chain uses TRBV6-1 with TRBJ1-5; tentative D call: TRBD1 (5 bases). The V end was cut by 1 base, the J end by 5 bases, with 12 bases between. This CDR3 is 15 amino acids long. Looked up from germline, CDR1 is MNHNS and CDR2 is SASEGT. The CDR3 region is CASSEVATAHQPQHF. Written as DNA, the CDR3 is TGTGCCAGCAGTGAAGTGGCGACAGCACATCAGCCCCAGCATTTT.

The chain combines TRBV2 with TRBJ1-2; D possibly corresponds to TRBD1 (5 bases). Germline-derived CDR1 and CDR2 are SNHLY and FYNNEI. The V gene lost 5 bases and the J gene lost 4 bases, with 11 bases spanning the gap. The CDR3 covers 13 residues. In nucleotides, the CDR3 is TGTGCCAGCAGTTTTCTCAGGGTCTATGGCTACACCTTC. Its translation: CASSFLRVYGYTF.

The chain is built from TRBV9 and TRBJ2-7; tentatively, D is TRBD1 (6 bases). Germline lookup yields CDR1 SGDLS and CDR2 YYNGEE. Trimming took 3 bases from V and 3 from J, leaving 16 bases between them. The CDR3 runs to 15 residues. CDR3 residues: CASSATGTPYYEQYF. CDR3 nucleotide sequence: TGTGCCAGCAGCGCCACCGGGACACCGTACTACGAGCAGTACTTC.

The chain joins TRBV4-3 to TRBJ1-2; 7 bases are a match to TRBD1. The CDR3 is 14 amino acids. Unmatched junction bases numbered 5, after V lost 0 bases and J lost 7 bases. Germline CDR1 reads LGHNA; CDR2 reads YSLEER. CDR3 in DNA: TGCGCCAGCAGCCAAGATAGAGGGGGCATTGGCTACACCTTC. This sequence encodes CASSQDRGGIGYTF.

The chain employs TRBV4-1 and TRBJ2-5, with TRBD2 identical over 7 bases. This CDR3 has 17 amino acids. Germline V lookup: CDR1 MGHRA, CDR2 YSYEKL. J lost 0 bases, V lost 0 bases, and 7 bases had no gene match. The CDR3 loop is CASSQDTGLQYQETQYF. For the CDR3, the DNA is TGCGCCAGCAGCCAAGATACGGGACTACAGTACCAAGAGACCCAGTACTTC.

The chain links TRBV10-3 to TRBJ2-3; 7 nucleotides agree with TRBD2. Germline CDR1 ENHRY, CDR2 SYGVKD. This CDR3 is built from 16 residues. Losses at the gene ends were 3 bases for V and 2 bases for J; bases not matched to a gene: 8. This CDR3 is CAISDPTSRSTDTQYF. The CDR3 DNA reads as TGTGCCATCAGTGACCCGACTAGCAGATCCACAGATACGCAGTATTTT.

This clone has just a few counts. V gene TRBV6-5 combines with J gene TRBJ2-1; D possibly corresponds to TRBD2 (6 bases). CDR1 and CDR2 (germline): MNHEY, SVGAGI. The ends were cut back, 7 bases at V and 4 bases at J, with 17 bases in the middle. This CDR3 comprises 15 residues. The CDR3 is CASTPRAGGYNEQFF. The CDR3 DNA sequence: TGTGCCAGCACCCCGCGAGCGGGTGGATACAATGAGCAGTTCTTC.

The J gene is TRBJ1-1, the V gene TRBV28; D might be TRBD1 (6 bases). V lost 6 bases, J lost 8 bases, and 16 bases lay in between. The CDR3 length is 13 residues. Per germline, CDR1 MDHEN and CDR2 SYDVKM. The CDR3 sequence: CASSLGGAGEAFF. The DNA for the CDR3 is TGTGCCAGCAGCCTGGGGGGGGCTGGGGAAGCTTTCTTT.

The chain joins TRBV9 to TRBJ1-5; D unclear. The V end was cut by 4 bases, the J end by 4 bases, with 15 bases between. Germline CDR1 and CDR2: SGDLS and YYNGEE. The CDR3 length is 15 residues. CDR3 DNA: TGTGCCAGCAGCAAAGGTACCTTGTCGAATCAGCCCCAGCATTTT. Its protein is CASSKGTLSNQPQHF.

The chain combines TRBV11-3 with TRBJ2-1; D unresolved. V was pared by 0 bases and J by 3 bases, with 12 bases between. Per germline, CDR1 SGHNT and CDR2 YENEEA. The CDR3 runs 16 residues. The CDR3 nucleotides are TGTGCCAGCAGCTTAGATAGCCAGGCATTCTACAATGAGCAGTTCTTC. Residues: CASSLDSQAFYNEQFF. Looking up the rest from reference TRBV11-3 and TRBJ2-1 gives the full variable domain: EAGVVQSPRYKIIEKKQPVAFWCNPISGHNTLYWYLQNLGQGPELLIRYENEEAVDDSQLPKDRFSAERLKGVDSTLKIQPAELGDSAVYLCASSLDSQAFYNEQFFGPGTRLTVL.

V is TRBV30 and J is TRBJ1-5; D is perhaps TRBD1 (6 bases). Deletions cut 5 bases from V and 5 bases from J, with 13 bases between. In germline, CDR1 is GTSNPN, CDR2 SVGIG (reference sequence). This CDR3 has 13 amino acids. DNA of the CDR3: TGTGCCTGGGGGGACAATCAAGATCAGCCCCAGCATTTT. This codes for CAWGDNQDQPQHF.

The chain links TRBV28 to TRBJ1-2; 8 bases fit TRBD1. This CDR3 has 14 residues. Germline CDR1 and CDR2: MDHEN and SYDVKM. The ends lost 2 bases at V and 8 bases at J; junction bases unmatched: 7. The CDR3 sequence: CASSLGQGAGGYTF. DNA for the CDR3: TGTGCCAGCAGTTTAGGGCAGGGGGCCGGAGGCTACACCTTC.

The chain carries TRBV30 and TRBJ1-1; a weak D match, TRBD1 (5 bases). Germline CDR1 is GTSNPN and CDR2 is SVGIG (reference sequence). CDR3 length: 14 residues. Trimming took 7 bases from V and 0 from J, leaving 15 bases between them. The CDR3 DNA is TGTGCCTTCGTCCGGGACGGAATGAACACTGAAGCTTTCTTT. This translates into CAFVRDGMNTEAFF. The entire variable domain, with the rest obtained from reference TRBV30 and TRBJ1-1, is as follows: SQTIHQWPATLVQPVGSPLSLECTVEGTSNPNLYWYRQAAGRGLQLLFYSVGIGQISSEVPQNLSASRPQDRQFILSSKKLLLSDSGFYLCAFVRDGMNTEAFFGQGTRLTVV.

V usage is TRBV6-6 and J usage is TRBJ2-7; 8 positions match TRBD1. Germline V gene lookup returns CDR1 MNHNY and CDR2 SVGAGI (reference sequence). This CDR3 is 14 amino acids long. V was clipped by 6 bases and J by 6 bases; unmatched bases: 10. Here the CDR3 DNA reads TGTGCCAGCAGCCATGGACAGGGAGCTGCCGAGCAGTACTTC. Translation: CASSHGQGAAEQYF.

This clone has just one count. The chain carries TRBV27 and TRBJ1-4; D is perhaps TRBD1 (6 bases). Germline CDR1 is MNHEY and CDR2 is SMNVEV (reference sequence). Trimming removed 8 bases at V and 3 bases at J, with 16 bases between. This CDR3 is built from 15 residues. The CDR3 region has the DNA TGTGCCAGCGGCCGGGGACACCATGCTAATGAAAAACTGTTTTTT. Amino acids: CASGRGHHANEKLFF.

This clone was counted a few times. This chain links TRBV7-3 with TRBJ2-7, with 9 bases lining up with TRBD1. Germline V gene sequence: CDR1 SGHTA, CDR2 FQGTGA. The CDR3 is 14 residues long. J gave up 6 bases and V 4 bases, and 7 bases lay outside the gene matches. The CDR3, as DNA: TGTGCCAGCAGCTCCACAGGGGGCTCGGGCGAGCAGTACTTC. Translating it yields CASSSTGGSGEQYF.

The gene calls are TRBV4-2 and TRBJ2-1, with D hard to call. From germline, CDR1 is LGHNA and CDR2 YNFKEQ. CDR3 size: 13 residues. V was cut by 0 bases and J by 9 bases, with 9 bases left in between. The CDR3 protein is CASSQEASTEQFF. DNA of the CDR3: TGTGCCAGCAGCCAAGAGGCGAGCACTGAGCAGTTCTTC.

The V and J genes are TRBV6-5 and TRBJ1-2; 7 bases are a match to TRBD1. Germline V gene data show CDR1 as MNHEY and CDR2 as SVGAGI. V lost 8 bases and J lost 1; bases outside the gene matches: 7. This CDR3 has 14 amino acids. CDR3 amino acids: CASHRQGINYGYTF. CDR3 nucleotide sequence: TGTGCCAGCCACCGACAGGGCATTAACTATGGCTACACCTTC.

The chain carries TRBV7-9 and TRBJ1-3, with 8 positions matching TRBD1. Losses at the gene ends were 6 bases for V and 0 bases for J; bases not matched to a gene: 7. The germline gives CDR1 SEHNR, CDR2 FQNEAQ (reference sequence). The CDR3 loop spans 16 amino acids. The CDR3 sequence is CASRWTDRGSGNTIYF. CDR3 in DNA: TGTGCCAGCAGATGGACTGACAGGGGCTCTGGAAACACCATATATTTT.

V gene TRBV7-9 combines with J gene TRBJ2-3, with D possibly matching TRBD2 (6 bases). Germline-derived CDR1 and CDR2 are SEHNR and FQNEAQ (reference sequence). V shed 1 base and J shed 0 bases, with 11 bases lying between them. The CDR3 is 16 residues long. The CDR3 DNA sequence: TGTGCCAGCAGCTTAGTGGGTGGGGGGAGCACAGATACGCAGTATTTT. Its protein is CASSLVGGGSTDTQYF. The full variable domain, in which reference TRBV7-9 and TRBJ2-3 provide the parts outside the CDR3, is DTGVSQNPRHKITKRGQNVTFRCDPISEHNRLYWYRQTLGQGPEFLTYFQNEAQLEKSRLLSDRFSAERPKGSFSTLEIQRTEQGDSAMYLCASSLVGGGSTDTQYFGPGTRLTVL.

The V call is TRBV7-6, the J call TRBJ2-3; D is unresolved. The germline V gene has CDR1 SGHVS and CDR2 FNYEAQ. The CDR3 spans 13 residues. The V and J ends lost 2 bases and 2 bases respectively, with 5 bases between them. Here the CDR3 DNA reads TGTGCCAGCAGCTTATTTCCCACAGATACGCAGTATTTT. Translating it yields CASSLFPTDTQYF.

V gene TRBV7-9 combines with J gene TRBJ1-4; D is unresolved. In germline, CDR1 is SEHNR, CDR2 FQNEAQ (reference sequence). CDR3 size: 15 residues. V lost 2 bases and J lost 2, with 9 bases in between. The CDR3 bases are TGTGCCAGCAGCTTACGGATTGGGACTAATGAAAAACTGTTTTTT. As protein: CASSLRIGTNEKLFF.

This rearrangement joins TRBV6-1 to TRBJ1-5, with TRBD1 matching 7 bases. Per germline, CDR1 MNHNS and CDR2 SASEGT. This CDR3 is 15 amino acids long. V lost 6 bases to trimming and J lost 7 bases; unmatched junction nucleotides: 12. CDR3 residues: CASRRGRGRGQPQHF. For the CDR3, the DNA is TGTGCCAGCAGGCGGGGGAGGGGGCGAGGACAGCCCCAGCATTTT.

The rearrangement uses TRBV7-9 and TRBJ2-1; no definite D call. The CDR3 is made up of 12 amino acids. Germline CDR1 reads SEHNR; CDR2 reads FQNEAQ (reference sequence). V was pared by 8 bases and J by 10 bases, with 15 bases between. The CDR3 sequence is CASRQAYLEQFF. CDR3 DNA: TGTGCCAGCCGCCAGGCGTATCTAGAGCAGTTCTTC. Looking up the rest from reference TRBV7-9 and TRBJ2-1 gives the full variable domain: DTGVSQNPRHKITKRGQNVTFRCDPISEHNRLYWYRQTLGQGPEFLTYFQNEAQLEKSRLLSDRFSAERPKGSFSTLEIQRTEQGDSAMYLCASRQAYLEQFFGPGTRLTVL.

The rearrangement links TRBV7-3 to TRBJ1-1; TRBD1 aligns across 7 bases. CDR3 size: 14 residues. After removal of 5 bases from V and 4 bases from J, the junction contained 7 bases not matched to a gene. Germline V gene data show CDR1 as SGHTA and CDR2 as FQGTGA. CDR3: CASSVLGGPTEAFF. The CDR3 DNA sequence: TGTGCCAGCAGCGTCCTAGGGGGCCCCACTGAAGCTTTCTTT. Together with reference TRBV7-3 and TRBJ1-1, the CDR3 gives the full variable domain: GAGVSQTPSNKVTEKGKYVELRCDPISGHTALYWYRQSLGQGPEFLIYFQGTGAADDSGLPNDRFFAVRPEGSVSTLKIQRTERGDSAVYLCASSVLGGPTEAFFGQGTRLTVV.

The V gene is TRBV27, the J gene TRBJ2-5, with D hard to call. This CDR3 is built from 12 residues. V was pared by 5 bases and J by 5 bases, with 9 bases between. Germline V gene data show CDR1 as MNHEY and CDR2 as SMNVEV (reference sequence). The CDR3 region is CASSPNGETQYF. CDR3 sequence (DNA): TGTGCCAGCAGTCCCAATGGGGAGACCCAGTACTTC.

In nucleotides, the CDR3 is TGTGCCATCAGTGAACTAGGACAGATGATCTATGGCTACACCTTC. This codes for CAISELGQMIYGYTF. The rearrangement uses TRBV10-3 and TRBJ1-2, with D tentatively TRBD1 (6 bases). Germline V gives CDR1 ENHRY, CDR2 SYGVKD. This CDR3 spans 15 amino acids. Trimming took off 3 bases at V and 4 bases at J, with 15 bases between the two ends.